This T cell receptor (beta chain) emerged from a study of cytomegalovirus exposure and HLA in healthy donors. Whole-study findings and limits: The authors listed around 150 TCR beta chains as cytomegalovirus-associated. Reports showed the classifier diagnosing cytomegalovirus status with high specificity and sensitivity. Subsequent analysis of the roughly 120 validation repertoires found a tendency for first-cohort TCR clusters to co-occur.

Turning to this clone: The target antigen is unknown.

TCRdb keeps only in-frame clones here, not all; method: immunoSEQ multiplex PCR. The sample has 100,000 to 150,000 clones; 85% to 95% are singletons. Germline CDR1 is MNHEY and CDR2 is SVGAGI. This CDR3 is built from 16 residues. J was trimmed by 6 bases and V by 0 bases; bases with no gene match: 4. The donors were members of the validation cohort, which comprised more than 90 subjects and was separate from the first cohort of 670 or so subjects. This chain joins TRBV6-5 and TRBJ2-1; 11 bases align to TRBD2. The sample comprised PBMCs. The TCR comes from a woman between 18 and 29 years old in good health and CMV-seronegative. CDR3 region: CASSYSSSGRFNEQFF. Here the CDR3 DNA reads TGTGCCAGCAGTTACTCATCTAGCGGGAGGTTCAATGAGCAGTTCTTC.